A selection of T cell receptor beta chains follows, all from one sample in a study of blood T cell repertoires in COVID-19. Here immunoSEQ multiplex PCR was the method, and the copy in TCRdb shows in-frame clones only, minus some. The table has 250,000 to 350,000 clones, roughly 83% seen once. The sample was peripheral blood. The receptors stem from a human donor with COVID-19, enrolled during active disease. The donor label of this sample is uncertain. Each CDR3 is given with its conserved first and last residue. The order of the fields is CDR3 DNA, CDR3 protein, V gene, clone size, D gene, J gene. A D gene is named only where the DNA matches it firmly. Clone size, where shown, is once, few, many, or a class for clones that have expanded.

cdr3_nt: TGCGCCTTCGTCTGCGGGGTTAAAATCTACAATGAGCAGTTCTTC
cdr3_aa: CAFVCGVKIYNEQFF
v_call: TRBV23-1
clone_size: NA
d_call: NA
j_call: TRBJ2-1

cdr3_nt: TGTGCCAGTAGCCTGGCCAGGCGCTCTGGGGCCAACGTCCTGACTTTC
cdr3_aa: CASSLARRSGANVLTF
v_call: TRBV19
clone_size: NA
d_call: NA
j_call: TRBJ2-6

cdr3_nt: TGTGCCAGTAGTATTGCTAGCGGGATCCAAGAGACCCAGTACTTC
cdr3_aa: CASSIASGIQETQYF
v_call: TRBV19
clone_size: NA
d_call: TRBD2
j_call: TRBJ2-5

cdr3_nt: TGTGCAAGTCGCTTAGCGCATGACAGGCGTTCCACTGAAGCTTTCTTT
cdr3_aa: CASRLAHDRRSTEAFF
v_call: TRBV12-2
clone_size: NA
d_call: NA
j_call: TRBJ1-1

cdr3_nt: TGTGCCAGCAGCGTGAGGCGCGAGTTCGCGAACACTGAAGCTTTCTTT
cdr3_aa: CASSVRREFANTEAFF
v_call: TRBV9
clone_size: NA
d_call: NA
j_call: TRBJ1-1

cdr3_nt: TGCGCCAGCAGCCTTTTGCGACAGGGCGGTTTGAACACCGGGGAGCTGTTTTTT
cdr3_aa: CASSLLRQGGLNTGELFF
v_call: TRBV4-1
clone_size: NA
d_call: TRBD1
j_call: TRBJ2-2

cdr3_nt: TGTGCCTGGAGGGTTGCGGGAGTTAAGGAGCAGTTCTTC
cdr3_aa: CAWRVAGVKEQFF
v_call: TRBV30
clone_size: once
d_call: TRBD2
j_call: TRBJ2-1

cdr3_nt: TGTGCCAGCTCACCACCGCGGGACAGCTTGCCCTACGAGCAGTACTTC
cdr3_aa: CASSPPRDSLPYEQYF
v_call: TRBV18
clone_size: NA
d_call: NA
j_call: TRBJ2-7

cdr3_nt: TGTGCCAGCACCCGGGACAGCTCTGGAAACACCATATATTTT
cdr3_aa: CASTRDSSGNTIYF
v_call: TRBV6-6
clone_size: NA
d_call: TRBD1
j_call: TRBJ1-3

cdr3_nt: TGTGCCAGCTCACCAAGCCAGGGCACAGATACGCAGTATTTT
cdr3_aa: CASSPSQGTDTQYF
v_call: TRBV18
clone_size: NA
d_call: NA
j_call: TRBJ2-3

cdr3_nt: TGTGCCTGGAGTGTGCGGAACGAGCAGTACTTC
cdr3_aa: CAWSVRNEQYF
v_call: TRBV30
clone_size: NA
d_call: NA
j_call: TRBJ2-7

cdr3_nt: TGTGCCAGTAGCCCAACGGGGCTAGCGAGGAACAATGAGCAGTTCTTC
cdr3_aa: CASSPTGLARNNEQFF
v_call: TRBV19
clone_size: NA
d_call: NA
j_call: TRBJ2-1

cdr3_nt: TGTGCCAGCAGTTACTCGAGTCTAGCGGGAGGTTACGAGCAGTACTTC
cdr3_aa: CASSYSSLAGGYEQYF
v_call: TRBV6-2/TRBV6-3
clone_size: once
d_call: TRBD2
j_call: TRBJ2-7

cdr3_nt: TGCAGCGTTGGGACTAGCGGGACATACAATGAGCAGTTCTTC
cdr3_aa: CSVGTSGTYNEQFF
v_call: TRBV29-1
clone_size: NA
d_call: TRBD2
j_call: TRBJ2-1

cdr3_nt: TGTGCCAGCAGCCTAGCCGACAGGGGGGGACAGCCCCAGCATTTT
cdr3_aa: CASSLADRGGQPQHF
v_call: TRBV6-5
clone_size: NA
d_call: TRBD1
j_call: TRBJ1-5

cdr3_nt: TGTGCCAGCAGCCCCCGTGGAGGCTTATTCTCGGGCTACACCTTC
cdr3_aa: CASSPRGGLFSGYTF
v_call: TRBV6-5
clone_size: NA
d_call: NA
j_call: TRBJ1-2

cdr3_nt: TGTGCCAGCAGTTACAGGAGAAATTCTGGCTACACCTTC
cdr3_aa: CASSYRRNSGYTF
v_call: TRBV6-5
clone_size: NA
d_call: NA
j_call: TRBJ1-2

cdr3_nt: TGTGCCAGCAGCCCCACCACGGGGAATAGAGAAAAACTGTTTTTT
cdr3_aa: CASSPTTGNREKLFF
v_call: TRBV5-5
clone_size: NA
d_call: NA
j_call: TRBJ1-4

cdr3_nt: TGTGCCAGTAGTACTCTGGACAGGGGGTACCAGCCCCAGCATTTT
cdr3_aa: CASSTLDRGYQPQHF
v_call: TRBV19
clone_size: NA
d_call: TRBD1
j_call: TRBJ1-5

cdr3_nt: TGTGCCAGCAGCCTGGCCGGACGTGCCAGGGTAAGCACCGGGGAGCTGTTTTTT
cdr3_aa: CASSLAGRARVSTGELFF
v_call: TRBV19
clone_size: NA
d_call: NA
j_call: TRBJ2-2

cdr3_nt: TGCGCCAGCAGCCGCCGGGGACTAGGGGACATTCAGTACTTC
cdr3_aa: CASSRRGLGDIQYF
v_call: TRBV4-1
clone_size: NA
d_call: TRBD2
j_call: TRBJ2-4

cdr3_nt: TGTGCCAGCTCACCACACAGGGATAATGAAAAACTGTTTTTT
cdr3_aa: CASSPHRDNEKLFF
v_call: TRBV18
clone_size: NA
d_call: NA
j_call: TRBJ1-4

cdr3_nt: TGTGCCAGCAGCTTGGACCCGGGAGGAGGAAACACCATATATTTT
cdr3_aa: CASSLDPGGGNTIYF
v_call: TRBV5-4
clone_size: few
d_call: NA
j_call: TRBJ1-3

cdr3_nt: TGCGCCAGCAGTATGAAGGACAGGGCATATGAAGCTTTCTTT
cdr3_aa: CASSMKDRAYEAFF
v_call: TRBV4-3
clone_size: NA
d_call: TRBD1
j_call: TRBJ1-1

cdr3_nt: TGTGCCAGCAGCTTAAATCAAAACACCATATATTTT
cdr3_aa: CASSLNQNTIYF
v_call: TRBV7-9
clone_size: NA
d_call: NA
j_call: TRBJ1-3

cdr3_nt: TGTGCCAGCAGCTTAGGTAACTACAGGACCTTGAACACTGAAGCTTTCTTT
cdr3_aa: CASSLGNYRTLNTEAFF
v_call: TRBV11-2
clone_size: NA
d_call: NA
j_call: TRBJ1-1

cdr3_nt: TGTGCCAGCAGTGAGGGGGCAGGGATCGAGACCCAGTACTTC
cdr3_aa: CASSEGAGIETQYF
v_call: TRBV6-1
clone_size: NA
d_call: NA
j_call: TRBJ2-5

cdr3_nt: TGTGCCTGGAGTGTGGGGCCAATCGATCAGCCCCAGCATTTT
cdr3_aa: CAWSVGPIDQPQHF
v_call: TRBV30
clone_size: once
d_call: NA
j_call: TRBJ1-5

cdr3_nt: TGTGCTAGTGACGAACAGGAAGGGCAGCCCCAGCATTTT
cdr3_aa: CASDEQEGQPQHF
v_call: TRBV12-5
clone_size: few
d_call: NA
j_call: TRBJ1-5

cdr3_nt: TGTGCCAGCAGCCCGACAGGGGCCTACAATGAGCAGTTCTTC
cdr3_aa: CASSPTGAYNEQFF
v_call: TRBV6-5
clone_size: NA
d_call: TRBD1
j_call: TRBJ2-1

cdr3_nt: TGCGCCAGCAGCTTCGGGACAGGGATTACCGGGGAGCTGTTTTTT
cdr3_aa: CASSFGTGITGELFF
v_call: TRBV5-1
clone_size: few
d_call: TRBD1
j_call: TRBJ2-2

cdr3_nt: TGTGCCAGCAGTCTCATGTGGGGACAGGGGAATGAGCAGTTCTTC
cdr3_aa: CASSLMWGQGNEQFF
v_call: TRBV7-3
clone_size: NA
d_call: TRBD1
j_call: TRBJ2-1

cdr3_nt: TGTGCCAGCAGCATTGGACAGGGGGCAGATACGCAGTATTTT
cdr3_aa: CASSIGQGADTQYF
v_call: TRBV7-2
clone_size: NA
d_call: TRBD1
j_call: TRBJ2-3

cdr3_nt: TGTGCCAGTAGTGTCCAGGGACAGGGGGCCCACGAGCAGTACTTC
cdr3_aa: CASSVQGQGAHEQYF
v_call: TRBV19
clone_size: NA
d_call: TRBD1
j_call: TRBJ2-7

cdr3_nt: TGTGCCAGTGCCGACAGGGTACACGAGCAGTACTTC
cdr3_aa: CASADRVHEQYF
v_call: TRBV28
clone_size: NA
d_call: TRBD1
j_call: TRBJ2-7

cdr3_nt: TGTGCCAGCAGTCACCCACAGGGTTTGAACACTGAAGCTTTCTTT
cdr3_aa: CASSHPQGLNTEAFF
v_call: TRBV6-1
clone_size: NA
d_call: NA
j_call: TRBJ1-1

cdr3_nt: TGTGCCAGCAGCCGAGGGACTATTCGAGAGACCCAGTACTTC
cdr3_aa: CASSRGTIRETQYF
v_call: TRBV7-8
clone_size: NA
d_call: TRBD2
j_call: TRBJ2-5

cdr3_nt: TGCGCCAGCCCATTTCGTCCCGGGACAGGGATTCGGGTCAACACCGGGGAGCTGTTTTTT
cdr3_aa: CASPFRPGTGIRVNTGELFF
v_call: TRBV23-1
clone_size: few
d_call: TRBD1
j_call: TRBJ2-2

cdr3_nt: TGTGCCAGCAGCTCAGGGACTAGCGGGGGCTACAATGAGCAGTTCTTC
cdr3_aa: CASSSGTSGGYNEQFF
v_call: TRBV7-3
clone_size: NA
d_call: TRBD2
j_call: TRBJ2-1

cdr3_nt: TGTGCCAGCAGCCCCCGGACAGGGGGCGCAGCAGAAGCTTTCTTT
cdr3_aa: CASSPRTGGAAEAFF
v_call: TRBV5-5
clone_size: NA
d_call: TRBD1
j_call: TRBJ1-1

cdr3_nt: TGTGCCATCAGTGGGGCTAGCGGGAGTTCAGATGAGCAGTTCTTC
cdr3_aa: CAISGASGSSDEQFF
v_call: TRBV10-3
clone_size: NA
d_call: TRBD2
j_call: TRBJ2-1

cdr3_nt: TGTGCCAGCAGTTACCTGGCGGGAGGGCGCAATGAGCAGTTCTTC
cdr3_aa: CASSYLAGGRNEQFF
v_call: TRBV6-2/TRBV6-3
clone_size: NA
d_call: TRBD2
j_call: TRBJ2-1

cdr3_nt: TGTGCTAGTGGTTTGGTATTGGGAGGGGACAATGAGCAGTTCTTC
cdr3_aa: CASGLVLGGDNEQFF
v_call: TRBV12-5
clone_size: NA
d_call: TRBD2
j_call: TRBJ2-1

cdr3_nt: TGTGCCACCCAGCAGAGAATCGGCAGCGGCACTGAAGCTTTCTTT
cdr3_aa: CATQQRIGSGTEAFF
v_call: TRBV15
clone_size: few
d_call: NA
j_call: TRBJ1-1

cdr3_nt: TGTGCCTGGGTACCAGGGCCGAACACCGGGGAGCTGTTTTTT
cdr3_aa: CAWVPGPNTGELFF
v_call: TRBV30
clone_size: once
d_call: NA
j_call: TRBJ2-2

cdr3_nt: TGTGCCAGCAGTGAACCCGGGACACCGAACACTGAAGCTTTCTTT
cdr3_aa: CASSEPGTPNTEAFF
v_call: TRBV25-1
clone_size: once
d_call: NA
j_call: TRBJ1-1

cdr3_nt: TGTGCCAGCAGCCGGGTTTCTAATGAAAAACTGTTTTTT
cdr3_aa: CASSRVSNEKLFF
v_call: TRBV7-9
clone_size: NA
d_call: NA
j_call: TRBJ1-4

cdr3_nt: TGTGCCACCAGTGCGGGAGGGCCGGATACGCAGTATTTT
cdr3_aa: CATSAGGPDTQYF
v_call: TRBV24-1
clone_size: NA
d_call: TRBD2
j_call: TRBJ2-3

cdr3_nt: TGTGCCAGCAGTAGATACAGGGGGCAGGGAACAGATACGCAGTATTTT
cdr3_aa: CASSRYRGQGTDTQYF
v_call: TRBV28
clone_size: NA
d_call: TRBD1
j_call: TRBJ2-3

cdr3_nt: TGTGCCAGCAGCTTGGTGGAGGGCTACGAGCAGTACTTC
cdr3_aa: CASSLVEGYEQYF
v_call: TRBV5-5
clone_size: NA
d_call: NA
j_call: TRBJ2-7

cdr3_nt: TGTGCCAGCAGGGCAGGCCCATCAGGGGGCTACACCTTC
cdr3_aa: CASRAGPSGGYTF
v_call: TRBV12-3/TRBV12-4
clone_size: NA
d_call: NA
j_call: TRBJ1-2

cdr3_nt: TGTGCCAGCAAGCCAGCGGGAGACCCCCACGAGCAGTACTTC
cdr3_aa: CASKPAGDPHEQYF
v_call: TRBV27
clone_size: NA
d_call: TRBD2
j_call: TRBJ2-7

cdr3_nt: TGTGCCAGCAGCCACGCTGGGACTAGCGGGAGTGAGCTGTTTTTT
cdr3_aa: CASSHAGTSGSELFF
v_call: TRBV3-1/TRBV3-2
clone_size: NA
d_call: TRBD2
j_call: TRBJ2-2

cdr3_nt: TGTGCCACCAGTGACCTCTTAGCGGGAGGGCAAGAGACCCAGTACTTC
cdr3_aa: CATSDLLAGGQETQYF
v_call: TRBV24-1
clone_size: NA
d_call: TRBD2
j_call: TRBJ2-5

cdr3_nt: TGTGCCATCAGGCCACAGGGGGACACCGGGGAGCTGTTTTTT
cdr3_aa: CAIRPQGDTGELFF
v_call: TRBV10-3
clone_size: few
d_call: TRBD1
j_call: TRBJ2-2

cdr3_nt: TGTGCCAGCAGCTTGGACATCGTCTCTGGAAACACCATATATTTT
cdr3_aa: CASSLDIVSGNTIYF
v_call: TRBV9
clone_size: NA
d_call: NA
j_call: TRBJ1-3

cdr3_nt: TGCGCCAGCAGTGAGAGGAGACAGGGTTGGGACTATGGCTACACCTTC
cdr3_aa: CASSERRQGWDYGYTF
v_call: TRBV10-1
clone_size: NA
d_call: TRBD1
j_call: TRBJ1-2

cdr3_nt: TGTGCCAGCAGCTTCGTCCCAGGGAGCACAGATACGCAGTATTTT
cdr3_aa: CASSFVPGSTDTQYF
v_call: TRBV7-3
clone_size: NA
d_call: NA
j_call: TRBJ2-3

cdr3_nt: TGTGCCAGCAGTTTGCAATGGGGCTGGAACACTGAAGCTTTCTTT
cdr3_aa: CASSLQWGWNTEAFF
v_call: TRBV28
clone_size: NA
d_call: NA
j_call: TRBJ1-1